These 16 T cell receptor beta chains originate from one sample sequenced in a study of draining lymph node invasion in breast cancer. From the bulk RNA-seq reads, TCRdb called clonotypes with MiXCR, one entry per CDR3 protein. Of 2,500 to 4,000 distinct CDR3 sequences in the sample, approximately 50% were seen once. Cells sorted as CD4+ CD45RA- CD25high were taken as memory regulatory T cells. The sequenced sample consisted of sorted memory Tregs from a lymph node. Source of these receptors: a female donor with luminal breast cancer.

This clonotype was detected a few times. CDR3 residues: CSVIQWGTQGDEQFF. The CDR3 DNA reads TGCAGCGTAATCCAATGGGGAACCCAGGGCGATGAGCAGTTCTTC. The gene calls are TRBV29-1 and TRBJ2-1; a weak D match, TRBD1 (5 bases). V shed 6 bases and J shed 8 bases, with 23 bases lying between them. CDR3 length equals 15 residues. CDR1 is SQVTM, CDR2 ANQGSEA, per germline.

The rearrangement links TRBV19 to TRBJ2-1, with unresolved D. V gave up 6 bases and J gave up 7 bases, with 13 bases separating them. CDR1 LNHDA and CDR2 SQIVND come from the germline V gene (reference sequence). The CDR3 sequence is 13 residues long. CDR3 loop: CASRNEARNEQFF. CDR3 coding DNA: TGTGCCAGTAGGAATGAAGCGAGGAATGAGCAGTTCTTC.

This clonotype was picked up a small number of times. DNA for the CDR3: TGTGGCACAGGAGGTGTTGAAGCTTTCTTT. It encodes CGTGGVEAFF. The genes are TRBV7-9 and TRBJ1-1; weak D call: TRBD1 (5 bases). From germline, CDR1 is SEHNR and CDR2 FQNEAQ (reference sequence). This CDR3 region has 10 residues.

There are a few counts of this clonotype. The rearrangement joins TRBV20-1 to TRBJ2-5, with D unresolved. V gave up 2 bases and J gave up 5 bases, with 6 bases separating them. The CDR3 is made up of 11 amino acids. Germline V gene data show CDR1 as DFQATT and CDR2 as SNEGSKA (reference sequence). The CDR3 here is CSARIGETQYF. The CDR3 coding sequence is TGCAGTGCTAGAATCGGGGAGACCCAGTACTTC.

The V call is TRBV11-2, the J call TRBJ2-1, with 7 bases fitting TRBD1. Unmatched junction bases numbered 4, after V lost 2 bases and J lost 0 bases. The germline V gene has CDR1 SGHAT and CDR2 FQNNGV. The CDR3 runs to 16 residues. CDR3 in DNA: TGTGCCAGCAGCTTACGCAGGACAGGCTCCTACAATGAGCAGTTCTTC. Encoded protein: CASSLRRTGSYNEQFF.

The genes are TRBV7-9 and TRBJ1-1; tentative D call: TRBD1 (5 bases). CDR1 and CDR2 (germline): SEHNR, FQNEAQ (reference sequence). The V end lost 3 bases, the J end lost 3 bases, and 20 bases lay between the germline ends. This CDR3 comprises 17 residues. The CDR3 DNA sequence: TGTGCCAGCAGCTTGTTCTGGGGCAGCACCCTCGACACTGAAGCTTTCTTT. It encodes CASSLFWGSTLDTEAFF.

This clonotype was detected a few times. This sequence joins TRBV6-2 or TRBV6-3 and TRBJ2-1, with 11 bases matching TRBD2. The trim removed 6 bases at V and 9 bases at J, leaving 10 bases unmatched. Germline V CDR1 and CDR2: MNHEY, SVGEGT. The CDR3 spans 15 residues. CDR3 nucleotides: TGTGCCAGCAGCCTCCGGACTAGCGGGTCCGGTGAGCAGTTCTTC. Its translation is CASSLRTSGSGEQFF.

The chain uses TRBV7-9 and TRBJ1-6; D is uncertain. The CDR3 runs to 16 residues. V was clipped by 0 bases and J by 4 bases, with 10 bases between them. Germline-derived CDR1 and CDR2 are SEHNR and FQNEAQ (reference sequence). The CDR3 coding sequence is TGTGCCAGCAGCTTAGCCGCCAGAAGATATAATTCACCCCTCCACTTT. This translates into CASSLAARRYNSPLHF.

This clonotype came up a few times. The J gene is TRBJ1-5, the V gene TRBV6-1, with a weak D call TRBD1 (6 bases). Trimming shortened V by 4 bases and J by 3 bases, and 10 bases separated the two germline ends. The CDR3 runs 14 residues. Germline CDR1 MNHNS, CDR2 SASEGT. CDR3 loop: CASSAGEVNQPQHF. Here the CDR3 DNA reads TGTGCCAGCAGTGCAGGGGAGGTCAATCAGCCCCAGCATTTT.

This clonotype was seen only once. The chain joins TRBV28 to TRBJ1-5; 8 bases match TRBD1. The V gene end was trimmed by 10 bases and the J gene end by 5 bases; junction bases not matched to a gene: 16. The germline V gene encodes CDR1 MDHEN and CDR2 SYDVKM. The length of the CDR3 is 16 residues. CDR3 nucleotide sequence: TGTGCCAACAACCAGGGGCAGGGGGCGAGCTATCAGCCCCAGCATTTT. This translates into CANNQGQGASYQPQHF.

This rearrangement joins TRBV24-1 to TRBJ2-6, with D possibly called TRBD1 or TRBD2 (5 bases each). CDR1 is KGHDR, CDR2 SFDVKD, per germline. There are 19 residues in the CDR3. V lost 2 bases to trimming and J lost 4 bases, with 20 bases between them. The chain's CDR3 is CATSDSAGTTSPGANVLTF. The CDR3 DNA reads TGTGCCACCAGTGATTCCGCCGGGACCACCTCCCCCGGGGCCAACGTCCTGACTTTC.

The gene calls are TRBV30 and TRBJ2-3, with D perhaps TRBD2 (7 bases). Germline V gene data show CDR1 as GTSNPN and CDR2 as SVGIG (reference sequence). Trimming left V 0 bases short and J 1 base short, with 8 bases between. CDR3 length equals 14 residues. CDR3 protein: CAWSVGGGTDTQYF. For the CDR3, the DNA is TGTGCCTGGAGTGTAGGGGGGGGCACAGATACGCAGTATTTT.

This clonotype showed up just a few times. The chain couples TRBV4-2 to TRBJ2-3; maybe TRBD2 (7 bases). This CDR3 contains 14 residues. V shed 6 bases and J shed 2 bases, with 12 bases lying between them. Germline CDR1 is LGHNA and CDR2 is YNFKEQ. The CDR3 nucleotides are TGTGCCAGCAGTGGACGGGGGGCCACAGATACGCAGTATTTT. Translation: CASSGRGATDTQYF.

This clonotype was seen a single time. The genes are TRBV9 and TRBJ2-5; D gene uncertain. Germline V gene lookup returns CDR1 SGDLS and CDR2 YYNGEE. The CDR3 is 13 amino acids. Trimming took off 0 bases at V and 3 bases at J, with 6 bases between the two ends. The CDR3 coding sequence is TGTGCCAGCAGCGTAGGGGGTGAAGAGACCCAGTACTTC. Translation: CASSVGGEETQYF.

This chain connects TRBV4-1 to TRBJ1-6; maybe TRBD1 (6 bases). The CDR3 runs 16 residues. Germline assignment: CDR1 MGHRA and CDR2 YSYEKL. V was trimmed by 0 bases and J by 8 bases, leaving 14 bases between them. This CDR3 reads CASSQEPTGGYSPLHF. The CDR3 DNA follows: TGCGCCAGCAGCCAAGAACCGACAGGCGGGTATTCACCCCTCCACTTT.

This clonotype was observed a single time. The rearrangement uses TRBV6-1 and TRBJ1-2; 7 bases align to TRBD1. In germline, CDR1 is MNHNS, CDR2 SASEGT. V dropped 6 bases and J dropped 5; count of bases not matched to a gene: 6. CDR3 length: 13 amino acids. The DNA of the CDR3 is TGTGCCAGCAGACAGACAGGGTCATATGGCTACACCTTC. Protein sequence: CASRQTGSYGYTF.